These T cell receptor beta chains were read from a single sample in a study of blood T cells in healthy people across ages. MiXCR was run by TCRdb on the 5' RACE reads, yielding one entry per CDR3 protein. Among hundreds of thousands of distinct CDR3 sequences listed, approximately 44% were seen once. The sequencing sample was made of blood. These receptors were collected from a man aged 60 to 75 in good health. Both conserved end residues are part of each CDR3. The order of the fields is clone size, J gene, D gene, V gene, CDR3 protein, CDR3 DNA. A D gene is named only where the DNA matches it firmly. Not all rows give a size; the values are once, few, many and, for expanded clones, a class.

size: NA
J: TRBJ1-1
D: TRBD1
V: TRBV12-3/TRBV12-4
CDR3: CAIRTGARNTEAFF
DNA: TGTGCCATAAGGACAGGGGCCAGGAACACTGAAGCTTTCTTT

size: NA
J: TRBJ2-7
D: NA
V: TRBV20-1
CDR3: CSARDRSRTTYEQYF
DNA: TGCAGTGCTAGAGATAGGAGCAGGACCACCTACGAGCAGTACTTC

size: NA
J: TRBJ1-2
D: NA
V: TRBV10-3
CDR3: CAISPTETDGYTF
DNA: TGTGCCATCAGCCCGACAGAAACGGATGGCTACACCTTC

size: NA
J: TRBJ2-1
D: NA
V: TRBV5-6
CDR3: CASSLPGGTQFF
DNA: TGTGCCAGCAGCTTGCCCGGGGGCACGCAGTTCTTC

size: NA
J: TRBJ2-3
D: NA
V: TRBV7-2
CDR3: CASSLNPYSDTQYF
DNA: TGTGCCAGCAGCTTAAATCCCTATTCAGATACGCAGTATTTT

size: NA
J: TRBJ2-7
D: TRBD1
V: TRBV3-1
CDR3: CASSQDRDRVPNEQYF
DNA: TGTGCCAGCAGCCAAGATCGGGACAGGGTTCCCAACGAGCAGTACTTC

size: few
J: TRBJ2-7
D: TRBD1
V: TRBV7-2
CDR3: CASSLTGAVLNDEQYF
DNA: TGTGCCAGCAGCTTAACAGGGGCCGTCCTTAATGACGAGCAGTACTTC

size: NA
J: TRBJ2-2
D: NA
V: TRBV2
CDR3: CASSDWGLGGTGELFF
DNA: TGTGCCAGCAGTGATTGGGGGCTCGGAGGGACCGGGGAGCTGTTTTTT

size: NA
J: TRBJ2-1
D: TRBD1
V: TRBV12-5
CDR3: CASGYSRQGQFF
DNA: TGTGCTAGTGGTTATTCCCGACAGGGGCAGTTCTTC

size: NA
J: TRBJ2-1
D: TRBD2
V: TRBV10-3
CDR3: CATQTSVPTRYNEQFF
DNA: TGTGCCACCCAGACTAGCGTCCCTACTCGCTACAATGAGCAGTTCTTC

size: NA
J: TRBJ2-4
D: NA
V: TRBV7-2
CDR3: CASSSRLGSKNIQYF
DNA: TGTGCCAGCAGCTCCCGACTTGGTTCCAAAAACATTCAGTACTTC

size: NA
J: TRBJ2-7
D: TRBD1
V: TRBV7-9
CDR3: CASSYDREPYNEQYF
DNA: TGTGCCAGCAGCTACGACAGGGAACCCTACAATGAGCAGTACTTC

size: NA
J: TRBJ2-1
D: TRBD2
V: TRBV18
CDR3: CASSPALAGALNEQFF
DNA: TGTGCCAGCTCACCAGCCCTAGCGGGCGCCCTTAATGAGCAGTTCTTC

size: few
J: TRBJ1-2
D: NA
V: TRBV3-1
CDR3: CASSLADTYGYTF
DNA: TGTGCCAGCAGCCTAGCGGACACGTATGGCTACACCTTC

size: NA
J: TRBJ2-5
D: TRBD2
V: TRBV7-9
CDR3: CASSWRTSGEEETQYF
DNA: TGTGCCAGCAGCTGGCGCACTAGCGGGGAAGAAGAGACCCAGTACTTC

size: NA
J: TRBJ2-7
D: NA
V: TRBV3-1
CDR3: CASRRSGVSNSEQYF
DNA: TGTGCCAGCAGGAGAAGTGGGGTGTCCAACTCCGAGCAGTACTTC

size: few
J: TRBJ2-7
D: NA
V: TRBV24-1
CDR3: CATSDSSGGFPPYEQYF
DNA: TGTGCCACCAGTGATTCCTCTGGTGGATTTCCCCCCTACGAGCAGTACTTC

size: many
J: TRBJ2-4
D: NA
V: TRBV7-2
CDR3: CASSLVLGRMGKNIQYF
DNA: TGTGCCAGCAGCTTAGTGTTGGGCCGTATGGGCAAAAACATTCAGTACTTC

size: NA
J: TRBJ2-3
D: TRBD2
V: TRBV11-3
CDR3: CASSGETPRWLAGDTDTQYF
DNA: TGTGCCAGCAGCGGCGAAACCCCCCGGTGGCTAGCGGGGGACACAGATACGCAGTATTTT

size: few
J: TRBJ2-6
D: NA
V: TRBV20-1
CDR3: CSARDLRGPGANVLTF
DNA: TGCAGTGCTAGAGATTTAAGGGGCCCCGGGGCCAACGTCCTGACTTTC

size: few
J: TRBJ2-7
D: TRBD2
V: TRBV6-1
CDR3: CASSKAGGRPNEQYF
DNA: TGTGCCAGCAGTAAAGCGGGGGGGCGTCCCAACGAGCAGTACTTC

size: NA
J: TRBJ2-3
D: TRBD2
V: TRBV27
CDR3: CASSWTSTTDTQYF
DNA: TGTGCCAGCAGTTGGACTAGCACCACAGATACGCAGTATTTT

size: NA
J: TRBJ1-2
D: TRBD1
V: TRBV27
CDR3: CASSPGGADYGYTF
DNA: TGTGCCAGCAGCCCAGGGGGCGCCGACTATGGCTACACCTTC

size: NA
J: TRBJ1-5
D: NA
V: TRBV18
CDR3: CASSPLPAGNQPQHF
DNA: TGTGCCAGCTCACCTCTTCCAGCGGGCAATCAGCCCCAGCATTTT

size: NA
J: TRBJ1-6
D: NA
V: TRBV3-1
CDR3: CASSQPDRPNSPLHF
DNA: TGTGCCAGCAGCCAACCGGACAGACCTAATTCACCCCTCCACTTT

size: NA
J: TRBJ1-2
D: NA
V: TRBV21-1
CDR3: CASSKTDYRDYGYTF
DNA: TGTGCCAGCAGCAAGACTGATTACAGGGACTATGGCTACACCTTC

size: few
J: TRBJ2-5
D: TRBD2
V: TRBV12-3/TRBV12-4
CDR3: CASSSAGANQETQYF
DNA: TGTGCCAGCAGCTCAGCGGGGGCCAACCAAGAGACCCAGTACTTC

size: few
J: TRBJ2-3
D: TRBD1
V: TRBV20-1
CDR3: CSAFPGQGTDTQYF
DNA: TGCAGTGCCTTTCCGGGACAGGGTACAGATACGCAGTATTTT

size: few
J: TRBJ1-1
D: TRBD1
V: TRBV3-1
CDR3: CASSRRATGDTEAFF
DNA: TGTGCCAGCAGCCGCAGGGCAACAGGGGACACTGAAGCTTTCTTT

size: NA
J: TRBJ2-5
D: NA
V: TRBV12-3/TRBV12-4
CDR3: CASRQGWETQYF
DNA: TGTGCCAGCAGACAGGGTTGGGAGACCCAGTACTTC

size: NA
J: TRBJ1-2
D: NA
V: TRBV7-6
CDR3: CASSLLGTLYNYGYTF
DNA: TGTGCCAGCAGCTTACTCGGGACACTATACAACTATGGCTACACCTTC

size: NA
J: TRBJ2-3
D: NA
V: TRBV5-5
CDR3: CATEMGSSTDTQYF
DNA: TGTGCCACCGAAATGGGGTCTAGCACGGATACGCAGTATTTT

size: NA
J: TRBJ1-4
D: NA
V: TRBV7-9
CDR3: CASSLETGMNEKLFF
DNA: TGTGCCAGCAGCTTAGAAACAGGGATGAATGAAAAACTGTTTTTT

size: NA
J: TRBJ1-5
D: TRBD1
V: TRBV20-1
CDR3: CSAKDRNSNQPQHF
DNA: TGCAGTGCTAAGGACAGGAATAGCAATCAGCCCCAGCATTTT

size: NA
J: TRBJ2-1
D: TRBD2
V: TRBV18
CDR3: CASSLLAGDAYNEQFF
DNA: TGTGCCAGCTCCCTTTTAGCGGGGGATGCCTACAATGAGCAGTTCTTC

size: few
J: TRBJ2-7
D: NA
V: TRBV7-9
CDR3: CASSLGGTGGLINYEQYF
DNA: TGTGCCAGCAGTTTAGGCGGAACAGGGGGACTAATTAACTACGAGCAGTACTTC

size: few
J: TRBJ2-1
D: TRBD1
V: TRBV3-1
CDR3: CASSLGTGEVNEQFF
DNA: TGTGCCAGCAGCCTCGGGACAGGGGAGGTTAATGAGCAGTTCTTC

size: few
J: TRBJ1-1
D: NA
V: TRBV20-1
CDR3: CSASGGSDTEAFF
DNA: TGCAGTGCTAGCGGGGGTTCGGACACTGAAGCTTTCTTT

size: few
J: TRBJ2-7
D: NA
V: TRBV7-2
CDR3: CASSFQGSNNEQYF
DNA: TGTGCCAGCAGCTTCCAGGGCTCTAACAATGAGCAGTACTTC